The TCR beta chain described here comes from a study of blood T cell repertoires in COVID-19. The repertoire was sequenced with immunoSEQ multiplex PCR; TCRdb's copy has only in-frame clones and lacks some. The table includes over 100,000 clones, approximately 85% detected once. The sequence was obtained from a man at least 80 years old with acute or convalescent COVID-19. Input material: peripheral blood.

CDR3 sequence reads: CASSYRTVMNTEAFF. The CDR3 DNA reads TGTGCCAGCAGCTATAGGACAGTAATGAACACTGAAGCTTTCTTT. The V and J genes are TRBV5-6 and TRBJ1-1; possible D gene TRBD1, 6 bases. Trimming removed 3 bases at V and 0 bases at J, with 12 bases between. This CDR3 spans 15 amino acids. Germline V gene data show CDR1 as SGHDT and CDR2 as YYEEEE.